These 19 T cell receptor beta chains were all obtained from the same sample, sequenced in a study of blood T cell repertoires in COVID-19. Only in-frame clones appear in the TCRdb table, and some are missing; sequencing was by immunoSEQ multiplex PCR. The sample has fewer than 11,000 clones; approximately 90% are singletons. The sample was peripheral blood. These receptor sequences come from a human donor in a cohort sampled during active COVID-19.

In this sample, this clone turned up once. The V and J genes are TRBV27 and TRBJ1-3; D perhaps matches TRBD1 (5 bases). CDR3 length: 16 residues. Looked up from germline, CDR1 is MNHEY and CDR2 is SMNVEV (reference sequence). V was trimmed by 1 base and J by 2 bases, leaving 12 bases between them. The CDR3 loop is CASSLFTPGPGNTIYF. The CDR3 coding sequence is TGTGCCAGCAGTTTATTTACCCCAGGGCCTGGAAACACCATATATTTT.

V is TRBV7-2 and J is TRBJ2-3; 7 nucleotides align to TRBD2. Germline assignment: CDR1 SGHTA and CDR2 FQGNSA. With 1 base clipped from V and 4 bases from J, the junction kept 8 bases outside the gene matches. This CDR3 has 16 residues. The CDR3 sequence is CASSLVGGKGADTQYF. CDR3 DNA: TGTGCCAGCAGCTTAGTGGGGGGGAAGGGTGCAGATACGCAGTATTTT.

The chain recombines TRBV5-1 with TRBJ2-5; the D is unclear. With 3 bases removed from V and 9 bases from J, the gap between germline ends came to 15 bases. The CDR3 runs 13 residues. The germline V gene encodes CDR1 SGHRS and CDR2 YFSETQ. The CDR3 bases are TGCGCCAGCAGCTCCCCCGTTATAGGAGCCCAGTACTTC. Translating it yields CASSSPVIGAQYF.

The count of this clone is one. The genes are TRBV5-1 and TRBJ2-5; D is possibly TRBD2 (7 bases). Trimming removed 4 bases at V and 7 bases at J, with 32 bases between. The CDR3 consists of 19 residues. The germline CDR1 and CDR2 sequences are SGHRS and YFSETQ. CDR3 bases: TGCGCCAGCAGCACCCTTACGCGGGGGACATTAAAGACCCTAGGGACCCAGTACTTC. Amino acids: CASSTLTRGTLKTLGTQYF.

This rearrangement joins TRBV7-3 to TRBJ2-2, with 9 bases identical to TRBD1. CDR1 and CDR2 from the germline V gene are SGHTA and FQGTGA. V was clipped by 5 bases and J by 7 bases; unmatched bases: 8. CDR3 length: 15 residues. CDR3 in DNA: TGTGCCAGCAGCAGGACAGGGGAGCGGGGCGGGGAGCTGTTTTTT. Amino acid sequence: CASSRTGERGGELFF.

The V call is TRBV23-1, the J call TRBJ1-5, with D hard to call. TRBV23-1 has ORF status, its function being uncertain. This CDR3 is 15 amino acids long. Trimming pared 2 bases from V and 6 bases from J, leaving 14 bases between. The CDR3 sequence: CASSQRDVTCQPQHF. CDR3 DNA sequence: TGCGCCAGCAGTCAACGCGATGTAACGTGTCAGCCCCAGCATTTT.

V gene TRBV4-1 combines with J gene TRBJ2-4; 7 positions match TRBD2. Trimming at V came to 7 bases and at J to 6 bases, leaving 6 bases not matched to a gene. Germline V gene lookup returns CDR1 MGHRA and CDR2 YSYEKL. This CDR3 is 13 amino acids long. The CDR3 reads CASTTGEGNIQYF. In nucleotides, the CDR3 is TGCGCCAGCACCACGGGGGAGGGAAACATTCAGTACTTC.

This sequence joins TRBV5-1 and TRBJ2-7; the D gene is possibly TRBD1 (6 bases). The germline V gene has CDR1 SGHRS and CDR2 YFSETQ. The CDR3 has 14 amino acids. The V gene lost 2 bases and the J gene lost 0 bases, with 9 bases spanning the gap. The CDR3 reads CASSFDRSSYEQYF. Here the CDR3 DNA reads TGCGCCAGCAGCTTCGACAGGAGCTCCTACGAGCAGTACTTC.

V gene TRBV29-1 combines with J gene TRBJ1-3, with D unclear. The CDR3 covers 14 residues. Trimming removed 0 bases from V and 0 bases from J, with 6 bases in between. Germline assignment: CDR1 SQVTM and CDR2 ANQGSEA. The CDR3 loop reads CSVEDLSSGNTIYF. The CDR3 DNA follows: TGCAGCGTTGAAGATCTAAGCTCTGGAAACACCATATATTTT. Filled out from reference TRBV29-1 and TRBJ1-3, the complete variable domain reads SAVISQKPSRDICQRGTSLTIQCQVDSQVTMMFWYRQQPGQSLTLIATANQGSEATYESGFVIDKFPISRPNLTFSTLTVSNMSPEDSSIYLCSVEDLSSGNTIYFGEGSWLTVV.

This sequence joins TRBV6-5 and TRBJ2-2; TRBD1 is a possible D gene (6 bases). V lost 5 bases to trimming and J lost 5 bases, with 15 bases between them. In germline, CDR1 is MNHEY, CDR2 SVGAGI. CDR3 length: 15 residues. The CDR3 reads CASSPGDFGTGELFF. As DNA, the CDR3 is TGTGCCAGCAGTCCAGGGGATTTCGGGACCGGGGAGCTGTTTTTT.

CDR3 bases: TGTGCCAGCAGCTTTCGGACAGGGACAAGCATCGGGGAGCTGTTTTTT. It encodes CASSFRTGTSIGELFF. The rearrangement links TRBV3-1 (or the pseudogene TRBV3-2) to TRBJ2-2, with 8 nucleotides matching TRBD1. CDR1 is LGHDT and CDR2 is YNNKEL in the germline V gene (reference sequence). The CDR3 runs 16 residues. The V gene end was trimmed by 5 bases and the J gene end by 7 bases; junction bases not matched to a gene: 12.

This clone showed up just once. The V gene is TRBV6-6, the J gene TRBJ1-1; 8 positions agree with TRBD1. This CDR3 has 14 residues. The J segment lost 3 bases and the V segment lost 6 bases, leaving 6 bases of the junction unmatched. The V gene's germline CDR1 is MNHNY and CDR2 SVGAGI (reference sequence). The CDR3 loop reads CASSRQGPDTEAFF. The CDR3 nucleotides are TGTGCCAGCAGCCGACAGGGGCCGGACACTGAAGCTTTCTTT.

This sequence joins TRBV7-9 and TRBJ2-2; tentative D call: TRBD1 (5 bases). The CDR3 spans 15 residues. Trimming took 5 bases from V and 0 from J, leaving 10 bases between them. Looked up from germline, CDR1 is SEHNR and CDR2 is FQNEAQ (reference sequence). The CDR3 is CASSPTATNTGELFF. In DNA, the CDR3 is TGTGCCAGCAGCCCGACAGCCACGAACACCGGGGAGCTGTTTTTT. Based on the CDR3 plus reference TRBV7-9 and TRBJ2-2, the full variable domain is DTGVSQNPRHKITKRGQNVTFRCDPISEHNRLYWYRQTLGQGPEFLTYFQNEAQLEKSRLLSDRFSAERPKGSFSTLEIQRTEQGDSAMYLCASSPTATNTGELFFGEGSRLTVL.

This CDR3 reads CASGPRTGADGYTF. The DNA for the CDR3 is TGTGCTAGTGGTCCACGGACAGGGGCGGATGGCTACACCTTC. The V call is TRBV12-5, the J call TRBJ1-2; 9 bases line up with TRBD1. J gave up 6 bases and V 5 bases, and 7 bases lay outside the gene matches. This CDR3 comprises 14 residues. Per the germline V gene, CDR1 is LGHNT and CDR2 is FRNRAP. The full variable domain, with the rest looked up from reference TRBV12-5 and TRBJ1-2, is DARVTQTPRHKVTEMGQEVTMRCQPILGHNTVFWYRQTMMQGLELLAYFRNRAPLDDSGMPKDRFSAEMPDATLATLKIQPSEPRDSAVYFCASGPRTGADGYTFGSGTRLTVV.

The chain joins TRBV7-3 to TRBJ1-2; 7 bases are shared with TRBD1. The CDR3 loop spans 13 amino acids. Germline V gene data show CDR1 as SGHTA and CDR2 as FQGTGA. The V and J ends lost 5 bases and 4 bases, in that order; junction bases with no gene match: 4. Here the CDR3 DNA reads TGTGCCAGCAGCGCCCAGGGGGGCTATGGCTACACCTTC. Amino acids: CASSAQGGYGYTF.

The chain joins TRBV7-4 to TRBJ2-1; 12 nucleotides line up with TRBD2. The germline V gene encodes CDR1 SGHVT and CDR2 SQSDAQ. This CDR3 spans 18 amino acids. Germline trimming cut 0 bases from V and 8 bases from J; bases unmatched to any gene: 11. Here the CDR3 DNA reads TGTGCCAGCAGCTTAGCTCGGCTAGCGGGGGGGCCTTTGGATGAGCAGTTCTTC. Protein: CASSLARLAGGPLDEQFF.

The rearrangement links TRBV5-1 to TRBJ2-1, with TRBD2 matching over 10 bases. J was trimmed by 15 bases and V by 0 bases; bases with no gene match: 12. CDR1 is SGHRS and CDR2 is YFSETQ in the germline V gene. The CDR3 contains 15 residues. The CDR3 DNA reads TGCGCCAGCAGCTTGGGAGCGGGGGGGCCCTCCCCCGCGTTCTTC. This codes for CASSLGAGGPSPAFF.

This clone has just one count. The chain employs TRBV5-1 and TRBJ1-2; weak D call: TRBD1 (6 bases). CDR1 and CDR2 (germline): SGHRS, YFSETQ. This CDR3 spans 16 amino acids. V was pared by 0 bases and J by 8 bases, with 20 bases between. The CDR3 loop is CASSLERGGRPPGYTF. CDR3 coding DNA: TGCGCCAGCAGCTTGGAGAGGGGGGGGCGGCCCCCCGGCTACACCTTC.

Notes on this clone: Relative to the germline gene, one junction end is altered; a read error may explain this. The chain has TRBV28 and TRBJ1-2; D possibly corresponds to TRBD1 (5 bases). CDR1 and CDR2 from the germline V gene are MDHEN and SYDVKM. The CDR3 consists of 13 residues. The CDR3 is CASSLSGWAGKAF. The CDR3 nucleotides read TGTGCCAGCAGTTTATCTGGGTGGGCAGGGAAGGCCTTC.